This TCR beta chain was sequenced for a study of blood T cell repertoires in COVID-19. In the study overall: T cells, B-cell-depleted T cells, or PBMCs supplied cDNA or gDNA.

Patients in Seattle were enrolled during active infection, then followed longitudinally. TCRdb's table, derived via immunoSEQ multiplex PCR, lists solely in-frame clones and lacks some. The repertoire has some 110,000 clones, about three quarters of them found once; the top ten carry 6.2%. The CDR3 runs to 15 residues. The germline CDR1 and CDR2 sequences are SGHRS and YFSETQ. With 0 bases removed from V and 2 bases from J, the gap between germline ends came to 9 bases. The V and J genes are TRBV5-1 and TRBJ1-3; no reliable D call. Sequenced material: peripheral blood. The sequence was collected from an elderly man with COVID-19, enrolled during active disease. CDR3 sequence reads: CASSLEPGTGNTIYF. The CDR3 DNA is TGCGCCAGCAGCTTGGAGCCCGGGACTGGAAACACCATATATTTT.